The clone carrying this T cell receptor beta chain came up a few times. What it recognizes is unknown. Generated by immunoSEQ multiplex PCR, the TCRdb table keeps only in-frame clones and is missing some. The repertoire holds over 70,000 clones, with 89% as singletons. CDR3 length equals 17 residues. The sample belongs to a study of OX40 agonist ivuxolimab in advanced cancers. Notes on the study in general: On average, a greater number of expanded clones characterised CD8+ T cells relative to CD4+.

V gene TRBV21-1 combines with J gene TRBJ1-3. TRBV21-1 is a pseudogene locus. This sequence was found in an adult with an advanced solid tumor such as melanoma, head and neck, liver or kidney cancer. The starting material was CD4+ or CD8+ T cells sorted from blood, obtained in a trial of the OX40 agonist ivuxolimab. The CDR3 here is CASSNYRGGSSGNTIYF. The CDR3 DNA is TGTGCCAGCAGCAACTATAGGGGGGGAAGCTCTGGAAACACCATATATTTT.